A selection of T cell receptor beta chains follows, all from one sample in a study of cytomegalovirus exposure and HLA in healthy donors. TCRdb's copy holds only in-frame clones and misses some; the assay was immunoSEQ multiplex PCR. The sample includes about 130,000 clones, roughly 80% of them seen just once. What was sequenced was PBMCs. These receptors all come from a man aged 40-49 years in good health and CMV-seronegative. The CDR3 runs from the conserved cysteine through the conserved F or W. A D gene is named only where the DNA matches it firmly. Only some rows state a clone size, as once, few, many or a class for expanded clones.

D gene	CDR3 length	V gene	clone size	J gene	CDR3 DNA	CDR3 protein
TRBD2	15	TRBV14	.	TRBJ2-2	TGTGCCAGCAGCCTTAGCGGGAAAGGGACCGGGGAGCTGTTTTTT	CASSLSGKGTGELFF
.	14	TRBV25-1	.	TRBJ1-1	TGTGCCAGCAGTGATGAGGGTGTGGGCACTGAAGCTTTCTTT	CASSDEGVGTEAFF
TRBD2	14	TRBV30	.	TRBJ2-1	TGTGCCTGGAGCTGGACTAGCGCTTACGATGAGCAGTTCTTC	CAWSWTSAYDEQFF
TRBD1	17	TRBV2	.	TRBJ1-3	TGTGCCAGCAGTGACTGGGACCAGGGGGTCTCTGGAAACACCATATATTTT	CASSDWDQGVSGNTIYF
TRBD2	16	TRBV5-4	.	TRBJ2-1	TGTGCCAGCAGCATTGGACTAGTAGGGACTTACAATGAGCAGTTCTTC	CASSIGLVGTYNEQFF
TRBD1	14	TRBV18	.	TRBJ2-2	TGTGCCAGCTCACCGGGACAGGGGGCCGGGGAGCTGTTTTTT	CASSPGQGAGELFF
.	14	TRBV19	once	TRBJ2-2	TGTGCCAGTAGTAGAAGAGAGCCGGCCGGGGAGCTGTTTTTT	CASSRREPAGELFF
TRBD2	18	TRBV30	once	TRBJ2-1	TGTGCCTGGAGTGTATCAAGGACTAGGCCGAGCTCCTACAATGAGCAGTTCTTC	CAWSVSRTRPSSYNEQFF
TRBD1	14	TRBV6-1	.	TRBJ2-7	TGTGCCAGCGGGAGGACAGGGAAAGCCTACGAGCAGTACTTC	CASGRTGKAYEQYF
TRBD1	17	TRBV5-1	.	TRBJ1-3	TGCGCCAGCAGCTCCTCGTTGACAGGGTCAACTGGAAACACCATATATTTT	CASSSSLTGSTGNTIYF
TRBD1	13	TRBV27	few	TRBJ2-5	TGTGCCAGCAGTTCGGGACAGGGAGAGACCCAGTACTTC	CASSSGQGETQYF
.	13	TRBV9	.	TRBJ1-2	TGTGCCAGCAGCGCCACAGGGAACTATGGCTACACCTTC	CASSATGNYGYTF
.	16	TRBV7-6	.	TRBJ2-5	TGTGCCAGCACCTCACTCAACGGGGTTAAGGGAGAGACCCAGTACTTC	CASTSLNGVKGETQYF
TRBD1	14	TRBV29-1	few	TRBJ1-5	TGCAGCGTCGCGGACCGGGGACAGGATCAGCCCCAGCATTTT	CSVADRGQDQPQHF
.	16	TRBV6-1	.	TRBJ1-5	TGTGCCAGCAGTGAAGATCAGCCAGGCGCTAATCAGCCCCAGCATTTT	CASSEDQPGANQPQHF
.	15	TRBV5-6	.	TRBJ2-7	TGTGCCAGCAGCTTGGGGCCCTCAAGCTCCTACGAGCAGTACTTC	CASSLGPSSSYEQYF
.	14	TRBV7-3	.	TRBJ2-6	TGTGCCAGCAGCTTAGCCCGACAGGCCGGCAAACTGACTTTC	CASSLARQAGKLTF
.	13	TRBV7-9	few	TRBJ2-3	TGTGCCAGCAGCCACCCGACACGAGATACGCAGTATTTT	CASSHPTRDTQYF
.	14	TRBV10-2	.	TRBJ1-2	TGCGCCAGCAGTGAGTCAAACTTCTTCTATGGCTACACCTTC	CASSESNFFYGYTF
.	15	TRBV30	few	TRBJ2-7	TGTGCCTGGAGAGCGGACAGAGACCGTCTTTACGAGCAGTACTTC	CAWRADRDRLYEQYF
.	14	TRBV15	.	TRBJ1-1	TGTGCCACCAGCAGTGACAGGCTACCCCTGGGGGCTTTCTTT	CATSSDRLPLGAFF
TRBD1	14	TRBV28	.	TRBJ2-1	TGTGCCAGCAGCCCTGGACAGGGGTTTTATGAGCAGTTCTTC	CASSPGQGFYEQFF
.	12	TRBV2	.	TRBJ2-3	TGTGCCAGCAACTCCGGGTCCACTACGCAGTATTTT	CASNSGSTTQYF
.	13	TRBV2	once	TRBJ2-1	TGTGCCAGCAGGGACAGCTCCTACAATGAGCAGTTCTTC	CASRDSSYNEQFF
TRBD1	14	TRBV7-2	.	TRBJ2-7	TGTGCCAGCAGCCAGGACAGGGTAAGCTACGAGCAGTACTTC	CASSQDRVSYEQYF
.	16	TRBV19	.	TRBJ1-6	TGTGCCAGTAGTATTGGTCGGGTTCCATCTAATTCACCCCTCCACTTT	CASSIGRVPSNSPLHF
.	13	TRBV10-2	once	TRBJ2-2	TGCGCCAGCAGTGAGTCTCTTCCCGGGGAGCTGTTTTTT	CASSESLPGELFF
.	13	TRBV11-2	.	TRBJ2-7	TGTGCCAGCAGCTGGGCCACCTACGAAGGGGAGTACTTC	CASSWATYEGEYF
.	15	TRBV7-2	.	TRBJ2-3	TGTGCCAGCAGCTTACAGGGGGGCAGCACAGATACGCAGTATTTT	CASSLQGGSTDTQYF
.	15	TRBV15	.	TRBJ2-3	TGTGCCACCAGCAGAGGGGGGGGCCTCACAGATACGCAGTATTTT	CATSRGGGLTDTQYF
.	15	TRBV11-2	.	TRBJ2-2	TGTGCCAGCAGCCTTAGCCCCGAACAAACCGGGGAGCTGTTTTTT	CASSLSPEQTGELFF
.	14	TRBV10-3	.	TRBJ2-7	TGTGCCATCAGTGAGAGGGCAGGGGCCTACGAGCAGTACTTC	CAISERAGAYEQYF
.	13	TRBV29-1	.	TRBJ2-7	TGCAGCGTTGCCGGGAGATTCTCCTACGAGCAGTACTTC	CSVAGRFSYEQYF
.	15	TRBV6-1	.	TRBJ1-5	TGTGCCAGCAATCTAGACGGCTATAGCAATCAGCCCCAGCATTTT	CASNLDGYSNQPQHF
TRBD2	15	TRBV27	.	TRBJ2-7	TGTGCCAGCAGTAAGGGACTAGCGGGGACCTACGAGCAGTACTTC	CASSKGLAGTYEQYF
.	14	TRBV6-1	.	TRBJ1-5	TGTGCCAGCAGTGAACAGGGTAGCAATCAGCCCCAGCATTTT	CASSEQGSNQPQHF
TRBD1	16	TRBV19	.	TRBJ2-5	TGTGCCAGTAGTATAGTCCGGGGATCAGGGGGAGAGACCCAGTACTTC	CASSIVRGSGGETQYF
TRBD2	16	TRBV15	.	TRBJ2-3	TGTGCCACCAGCAGAGACCAGACTAGCGGGAGTGATACGCAGTATTTT	CATSRDQTSGSDTQYF
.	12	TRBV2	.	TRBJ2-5	TGTGCCAGCAGTGAACCGCAAGAGACCCAGTACTTC	CASSEPQETQYF
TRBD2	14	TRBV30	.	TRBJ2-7	TGTGCCCACGGGCAAACTAGCGGTACCTACGAGCAGTACTTC	CAHGQTSGTYEQYF
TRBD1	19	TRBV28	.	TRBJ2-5	TGTGCCAGCAGTTTTTACCACAGGGGGCGAGGAGCGCGGCTGGCGACCCAGTACTTC	CASSFYHRGRGARLATQYF
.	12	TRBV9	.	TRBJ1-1	TGTGCCAGCAGCGTAGTCGGGGGTGAAGCTTTCTTT	CASSVVGGEAFF
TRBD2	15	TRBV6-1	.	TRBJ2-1	TGTGCCAGCAGTGAAAGGGCGGGGGGATACAATGAGCAGTTCTTC	CASSERAGGYNEQFF
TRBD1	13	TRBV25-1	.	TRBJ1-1	TGTGCCAGCGGCTCCAGGGGGGCCACTGAAGCTTTCTTT	CASGSRGATEAFF
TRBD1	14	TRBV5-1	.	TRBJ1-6	TGCGCCAGCAGCACCGGGACAGGCGGTTCACCCCTCCACTTT	CASSTGTGGSPLHF
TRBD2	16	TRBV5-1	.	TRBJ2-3	TGCGCCAGCAGCTCCGGGGGGGGGCCGGAGCTAGATACGCAGTATTTT	CASSSGGGPELDTQYF
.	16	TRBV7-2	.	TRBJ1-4	TGTGCCAGCAGCGCAGACAGTTCCGCAACTAATGAAAAACTGTTTTTT	CASSADSSATNEKLFF
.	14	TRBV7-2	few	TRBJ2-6	TGTGCCAGCAGCCTCCCGACAGGGGCCAACGTCCTGACTTTC	CASSLPTGANVLTF
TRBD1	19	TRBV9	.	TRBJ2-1	TGTGCCAGCAGCGTAGAAGGGACAGGGGATTTTAGGTCCTACAATGAGCAGTTCTTC	CASSVEGTGDFRSYNEQFF